The sequence of this T cell receptor beta chain was determined in a study of OX40 agonist ivuxolimab in advanced cancers. Background on the study: At 0.01 to 10 mg/kg, ivuxolimab was administered intravenously to patients every 2 weeks.

There are 12 residues in the CDR3. V was pared by 4 bases and J by 8 bases, with 11 bases between. Germline CDR1 reads SEHNR; CDR2 reads FQNEAQ (reference sequence). Method: immunoSEQ multiplex PCR; TCRdb's copy keeps in-frame clones and lacks some. The profile shows 90,000 to 100,000 clones, 70% to 90% of them singletons. Patients were excluded for autoimmune disease history or systemic immunosuppression. The chain couples TRBV7-9 to TRBJ1-2; maybe TRBD1 (5 bases). Sequenced here: CD4+ or CD8+ T cells sorted from blood, sampled in a trial of the OX40 agonist ivuxolimab. The TCR originated in an adult with an advanced solid tumor such as melanoma, head and neck, liver or kidney cancer. The CDR3 sequence: CASSYTGDGYTF. As DNA, the CDR3 is TGTGCCAGCAGCTATACGGGGGACGGCTACACCTTC.